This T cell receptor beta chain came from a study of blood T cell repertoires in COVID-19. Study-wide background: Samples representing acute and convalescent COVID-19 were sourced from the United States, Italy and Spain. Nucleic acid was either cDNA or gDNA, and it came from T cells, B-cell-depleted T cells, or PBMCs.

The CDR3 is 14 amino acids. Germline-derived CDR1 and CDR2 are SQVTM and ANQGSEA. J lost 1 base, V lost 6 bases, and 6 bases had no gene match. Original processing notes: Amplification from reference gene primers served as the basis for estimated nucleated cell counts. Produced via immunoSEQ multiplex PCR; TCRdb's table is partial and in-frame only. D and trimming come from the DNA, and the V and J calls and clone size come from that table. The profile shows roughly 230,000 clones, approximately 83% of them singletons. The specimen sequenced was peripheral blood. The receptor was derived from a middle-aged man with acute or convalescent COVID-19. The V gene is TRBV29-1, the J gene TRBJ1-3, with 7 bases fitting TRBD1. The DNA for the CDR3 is TGCAGCGTCCGTGCGACAGGGTCTGGAAACACCATATATTTT. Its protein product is CSVRATGSGNTIYF.